The 11 T cell receptor beta chains given below trace back to one sample, sequenced in a study of CD8+ T cells in alopecia areata. Treatment specified: oral pan-JAK inhibitor, 5-10 mg twice daily. Following RNA extraction, reverse transcription yielded cDNA that acted as the sequencing template. Produced via immunoSEQ multiplex PCR; TCRdb's table is partial and in-frame only. The sample yields about 210,000 clones, about 64% seen once. This sample comprised CD4+ T cells sorted from blood, obtained at week 4, from a patient treated with tofacitinib. The origin of the receptors is a human donor with alopecia areata.

V is TRBV7-9 and J is TRBJ1-3, with D possibly TRBD1 on 5 matching bases. The germline gives CDR1 SEHNR, CDR2 FQNEAQ (reference sequence). This CDR3 has 13 amino acids. The V end lost 8 bases, the J end lost 0 bases, and 8 bases lay between the germline ends. The CDR3 nucleotides are TGTGCCAGCCTGGGGCTCTCTGGAAACACCATATATTTT. Amino acid sequence: CASLGLSGNTIYF.

The rearrangement joins TRBV11-3 to TRBJ1-1, with D possibly being TRBD1 (5 bases). V shed 1 base and J shed 6 bases, with 12 bases lying between them. Germline lookup yields CDR1 SGHNT and CDR2 YENEEA. This CDR3 has 14 residues. DNA for the CDR3: TGTGCCAGCAGCTTAGTAGGCCAGGGTTCTGAAGCTTTCTTT. This encodes CASSLVGQGSEAFF.

This clone has a handful of counts. The chain is built from TRBV19 and TRBJ1-1; D uncertain. The germline V and J ends were trimmed by 7 bases and 2 bases, with 8 bases remaining between them. Germline lookup yields CDR1 LNHDA and CDR2 SQIVND (reference sequence). CDR3 length: 12 amino acids. The CDR3 region has the DNA TGTGCCAGTAAGAAGGTAAACACTGAAGCTTTCTTT. Its protein is CASKKVNTEAFF.

The rearrangement joins TRBV29-1 to TRBJ2-2; no reliable D call. Per the germline V gene, CDR1 is SQVTM and CDR2 is ANQGSEA. This CDR3 is 9 amino acids long. In nucleotides, the CDR3 is TGCAGGGGAAGTAAGGAGCTGTTTTTT. It yields the protein CRGSKELFF.

The V and J genes are TRBV4-1 and TRBJ1-2; D call uncertain. Germline V lookup: CDR1 MGHRA, CDR2 YSYEKL. Trimming left V 4 bases short and J 4 bases short, with 16 bases between. The CDR3 length is 15 residues. CDR3 amino acids: CASSPRLGLAYGYTF. The CDR3 DNA reads as TGCGCCAGCAGCCCACGTTTGGGGTTGGCCTATGGCTACACCTTC.

This rearrangement joins TRBV2 to TRBJ1-1; the match to TRBD1 covers 9 bases. V dropped 11 bases and J dropped 1; count of bases not matched to a gene: 5. This CDR3 comprises 13 residues. CDR1 SNHLY and CDR2 FYNNEI come from the germline V gene. The CDR3: CAGGGQGNTEAFF. CDR3 DNA: TGTGCCGGGGGGGGACAGGGGAACACTGAAGCTTTCTTT.

The chain combines TRBV9 with TRBJ1-2, with 10 nucleotides matching TRBD1. Germline CDR1 is SGDLS and CDR2 is YYNGEE. Losses at the gene ends were 4 bases for V and 3 bases for J; bases not matched to a gene: 9. The CDR3 runs to 16 residues. The DNA of the CDR3 is TGTGCCAGCAGCCCCGGGACAGGGGAAACCTACTATGGCTACACCTTC. Amino acids: CASSPGTGETYYGYTF.

This clone appeared a few times. The chain joins TRBV2 to TRBJ1-5, with 7 bases identical to TRBD1. This CDR3 contains 15 residues. The V gene end was trimmed by 6 bases and the J gene end by 2 bases; junction bases not matched to a gene: 7. The germline V gene encodes CDR1 SNHLY and CDR2 FYNNEI. In DNA, the CDR3 is TGTGCCAGCAGCATTGGGGGGACAGGCAATCAGCCCCAGCATTTT. Translating gives CASSIGGTGNQPQHF.

This chain connects TRBV30 to TRBJ1-4; unclear D gene. With 0 bases removed from V and 7 bases from J, the gap between germline ends came to 3 bases. This CDR3 has 11 amino acids. The germline gives CDR1 GTSNPN, CDR2 SVGIG (reference sequence). The CDR3 loop reads CAWSVTEKLFF. For the CDR3, the DNA is TGTGCCTGGAGTGTAACTGAAAAACTGTTTTTT.

The chain combines TRBV29-1 with TRBJ1-2, with TRBD1 matching over 11 bases. V lost 6 bases and J lost 2; bases outside the gene matches: 8. The CDR3 consists of 15 residues. CDR1 and CDR2 (germline): SQVTM, ANQGSEA. The CDR3 DNA reads as TGCAGCGTGCAAAACGGGACAGGGGGGAACTATGGCTACACCTTC. Translation gives CSVQNGTGGNYGYTF.

The chain couples TRBV5-1 to TRBJ2-4; D is possibly TRBD1 (5 bases). The CDR3 consists of 15 residues. CDR1 and CDR2 from the germline V gene are SGHRS and YFSETQ. Trimming took off 0 bases at V and 1 base at J, with 8 bases between the two ends. CDR3 amino acids: CASSLAPGAKNIQYF. CDR3 DNA sequence: TGCGCCAGCAGCTTGGCGCCAGGGGCCAAAAACATTCAGTACTTC.